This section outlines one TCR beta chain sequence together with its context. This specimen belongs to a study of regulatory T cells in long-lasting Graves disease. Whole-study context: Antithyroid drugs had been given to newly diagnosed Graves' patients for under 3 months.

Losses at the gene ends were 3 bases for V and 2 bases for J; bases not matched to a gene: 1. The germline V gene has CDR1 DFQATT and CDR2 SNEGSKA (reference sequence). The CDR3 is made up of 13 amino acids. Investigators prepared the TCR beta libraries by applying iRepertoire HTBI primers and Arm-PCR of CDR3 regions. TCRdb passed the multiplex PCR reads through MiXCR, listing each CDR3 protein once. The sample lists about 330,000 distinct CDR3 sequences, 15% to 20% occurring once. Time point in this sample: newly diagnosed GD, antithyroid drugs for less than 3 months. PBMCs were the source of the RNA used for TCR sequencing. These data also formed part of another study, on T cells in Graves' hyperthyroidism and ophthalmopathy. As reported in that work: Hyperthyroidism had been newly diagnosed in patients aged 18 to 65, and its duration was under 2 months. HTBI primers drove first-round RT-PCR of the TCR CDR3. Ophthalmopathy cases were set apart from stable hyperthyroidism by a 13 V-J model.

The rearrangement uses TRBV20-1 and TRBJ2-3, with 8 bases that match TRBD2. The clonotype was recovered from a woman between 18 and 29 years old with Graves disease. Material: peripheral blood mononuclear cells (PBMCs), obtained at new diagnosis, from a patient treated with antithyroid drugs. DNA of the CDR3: TGCAGTGCTAGCGGGGGGGTCACAGATACGCAGTATTTT. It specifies CSASGGVTDTQYF.